This T cell receptor (beta chain) was obtained from a study of T-cell reconstitution after alpha-beta-depleted transplantation in children. The V segment lost 4 bases and the J segment 14 bases; nucleotides outside the gene matches: 12. From germline, CDR1 is MNHEY and CDR2 SMNVEV (reference sequence). The CDR3 is made up of 14 amino acids. This clonotype was detected ten times or more. TCRbeta library preparation incorporated unique molecular identifiers. Using its own MiXCR run on the PCR reads, TCRdb lists one record per CDR3 protein. Among under 140,000 distinct CDR3 sequences listed, around a tenth were seen once.

The clonotype originates from a human donor who donated a stem cell graft to a child with acute lymphoblastic leukemia. The chain couples TRBV27 to TRBJ2-1; the match to TRBD1 covers 9 bases. This sample comprised PBMCs from the stem cell graft donor, obtained from the stem cell graft. CDR3 nucleotide sequence: TGTGCCAGCAGTTCCTCCGGGACAGGGATCTCCGAGTTCTTC. Amino acids: CASSSSGTGISEFF.